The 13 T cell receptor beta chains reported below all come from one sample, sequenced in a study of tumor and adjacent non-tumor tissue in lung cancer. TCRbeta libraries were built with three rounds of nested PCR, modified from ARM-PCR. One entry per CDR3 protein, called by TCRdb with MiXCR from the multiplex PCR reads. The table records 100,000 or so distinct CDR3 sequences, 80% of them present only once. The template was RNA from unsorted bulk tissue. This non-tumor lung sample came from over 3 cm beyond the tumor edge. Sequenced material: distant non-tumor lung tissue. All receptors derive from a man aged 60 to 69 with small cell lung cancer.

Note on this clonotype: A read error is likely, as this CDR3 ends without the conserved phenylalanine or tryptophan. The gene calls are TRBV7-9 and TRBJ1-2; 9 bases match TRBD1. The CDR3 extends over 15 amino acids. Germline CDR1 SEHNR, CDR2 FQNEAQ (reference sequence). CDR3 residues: CASSVQGARNYGYTI. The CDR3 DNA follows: TGTGCCAGCAGTGTACAGGGGGCGCGGAACTATGGATACACCATC.

CDR3 in amino acids: CASSKTLGSWVEQFF. CDR3 DNA sequence: TGTGCCAGCAGCAAAACATTGGGCTCATGGGTTGAACAGTTCTTC. This sequence joins TRBV12-3 or TRBV12-4 and TRBJ2-1; D remains unclear. Trimming left V 6 bases short and J 13 bases short, with 25 bases between. The length of the CDR3 is 15 residues.

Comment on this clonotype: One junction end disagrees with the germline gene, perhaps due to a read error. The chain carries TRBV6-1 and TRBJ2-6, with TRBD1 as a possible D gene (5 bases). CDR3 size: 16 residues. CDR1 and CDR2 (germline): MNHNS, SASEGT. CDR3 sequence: CATRNLVSSGANILTF. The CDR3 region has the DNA TGTGCCACCAGGAATCTGGTATCCTCTGGGGCCAACATCCTGACTTTC.

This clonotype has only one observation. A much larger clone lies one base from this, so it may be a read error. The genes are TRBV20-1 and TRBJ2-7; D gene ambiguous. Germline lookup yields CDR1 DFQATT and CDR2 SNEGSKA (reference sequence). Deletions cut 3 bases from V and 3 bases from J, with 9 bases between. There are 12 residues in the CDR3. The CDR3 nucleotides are TGCAGTGCTAGTCTAGTCGACTACGAGCAGTACTTC. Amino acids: CSASLVDYEQYF.

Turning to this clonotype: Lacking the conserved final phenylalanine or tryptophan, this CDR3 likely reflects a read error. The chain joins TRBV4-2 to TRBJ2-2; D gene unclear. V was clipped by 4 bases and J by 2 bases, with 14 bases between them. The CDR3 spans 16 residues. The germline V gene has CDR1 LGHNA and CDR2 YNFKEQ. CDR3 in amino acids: CASSRDHLHNTGELFY. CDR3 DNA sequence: TGTGCCAGCAGCCGAGATCATTTACATAACACCGGGGAGCTGTTTTAT.

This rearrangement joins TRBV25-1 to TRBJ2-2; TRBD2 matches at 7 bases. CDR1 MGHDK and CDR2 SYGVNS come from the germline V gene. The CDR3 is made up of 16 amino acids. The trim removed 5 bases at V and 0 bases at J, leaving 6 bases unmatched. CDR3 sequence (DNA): TGTGCCAGCAGTCCCGCGGGGGTTCCGAACACCGGGGAGCTGTTTTTT. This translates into CASSPAGVPNTGELFF. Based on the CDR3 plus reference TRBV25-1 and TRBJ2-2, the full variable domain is EADIYQTPRYLVIGTGKKITLECSQTMGHDKMYWYQQDPGMELHLIHYSYGVNSTEKGDLSSESTVSRIRTEHFPLTLESARPSHTSQYLCASSPAGVPNTGELFFGEGSRLTVL.

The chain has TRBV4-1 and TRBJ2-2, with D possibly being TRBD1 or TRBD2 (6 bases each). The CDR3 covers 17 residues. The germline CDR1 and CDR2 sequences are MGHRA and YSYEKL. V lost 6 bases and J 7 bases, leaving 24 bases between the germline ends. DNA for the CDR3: TGCGCCAGCAGTCACCCCATCAAGGGGGGAGTCGACGGGGAGCTGTTTTTT. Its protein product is CASSHPIKGGVDGELFF.

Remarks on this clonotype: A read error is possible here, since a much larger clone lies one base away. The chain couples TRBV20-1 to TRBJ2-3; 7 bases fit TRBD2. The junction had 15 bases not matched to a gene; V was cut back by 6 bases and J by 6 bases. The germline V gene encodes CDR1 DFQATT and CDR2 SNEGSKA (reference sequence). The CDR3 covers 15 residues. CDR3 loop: CSAPGGFGGGDTQYF. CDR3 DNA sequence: TGCAGTGCCCCGGGGGGTTTTGGTGGAGGGGATACGCAGTATTTT.

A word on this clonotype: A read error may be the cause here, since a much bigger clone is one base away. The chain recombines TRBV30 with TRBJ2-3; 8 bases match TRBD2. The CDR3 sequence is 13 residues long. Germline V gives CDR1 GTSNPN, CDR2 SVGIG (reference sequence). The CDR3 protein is CAWVSGGADPQYF. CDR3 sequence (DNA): TGTGCCTGGGTCTCCGGGGGGGCAGATCCGCAGTATTTT.

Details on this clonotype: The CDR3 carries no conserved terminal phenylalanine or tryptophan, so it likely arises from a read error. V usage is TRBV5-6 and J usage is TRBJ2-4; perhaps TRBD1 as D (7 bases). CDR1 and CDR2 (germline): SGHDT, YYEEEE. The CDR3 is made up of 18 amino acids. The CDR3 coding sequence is TGTGCCAGGAGCTTACGGCCCCTCGGCGGGACAGTGAAAAACATTCAGTACTTG. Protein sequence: CARSLRPLGGTVKNIQYL.

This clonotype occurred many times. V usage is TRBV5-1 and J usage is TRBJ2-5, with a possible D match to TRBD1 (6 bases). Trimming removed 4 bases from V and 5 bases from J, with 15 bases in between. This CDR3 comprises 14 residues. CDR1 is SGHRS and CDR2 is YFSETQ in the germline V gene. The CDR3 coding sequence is TGCGCCAGCAGCCCGACTACAGGGTACGAGACCCAGTACTTC. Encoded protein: CASSPTTGYETQYF.

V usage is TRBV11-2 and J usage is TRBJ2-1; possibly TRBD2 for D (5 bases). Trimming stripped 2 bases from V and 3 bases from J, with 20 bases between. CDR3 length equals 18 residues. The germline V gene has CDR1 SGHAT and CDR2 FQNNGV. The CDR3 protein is CASSLRVALGYYYNEQFF. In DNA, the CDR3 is TGTGCCAGCAGCTTACGAGTAGCGTTAGGCTACTACTACAATGAGCAGTTCTTC.

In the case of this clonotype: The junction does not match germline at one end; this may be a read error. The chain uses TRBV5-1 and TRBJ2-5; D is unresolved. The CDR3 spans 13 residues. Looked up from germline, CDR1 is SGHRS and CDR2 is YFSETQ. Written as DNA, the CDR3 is TGTGCCAGCAGCGTGTCCGTGGGAGAGACCCAGTACTTC. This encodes CASSVSVGETQYF.